These 29 T cell receptor beta chains originate from one sample sequenced in a study of shared clonotypes between healthy human individuals. Terminally differentiated effector memory CD45RA+ cells were left out of the naive CD8 fraction, which was CD45RO-negative and positively selected for CCR7. Using immunoSEQ multiplex PCR, the repertoire was profiled, and TCRdb retains in-frame clones only, with some absent. The profile shows about 1,800,000 clones, approximately 94% of them singletons. Sequenced sample: naive CD8+ T cells sorted from blood. These receptors were obtained from a man between 18 and 29 years old in good health.

This chain joins TRBV7-2 and TRBJ1-3; D not resolved. V was cut by 5 bases and J by 3 bases, with 17 bases left in between. This CDR3 is 16 amino acids long. Per the germline V gene, CDR1 is SGHTA and CDR2 is FQGNSA. Written as DNA, the CDR3 is TGTGCCAGCAGCCCGGAAGACTACATTGATGGAAACACCATATATTTT. Translation gives CASSPEDYIDGNTIYF.

J is TRBJ2-2 and V is TRBV6-5; maybe TRBD2 (7 bases). CDR3 size: 15 residues. Trimming left V 8 bases short and J 6 bases short, with 19 bases between. CDR1 MNHEY and CDR2 SVGAGI come from the germline V gene. This CDR3 reads CASSLGGGLAGELFF. The CDR3 nucleotides are TGTGCCAGCTCCTTGGGGGGGGGCCTTGCCGGGGAGCTGTTTTTT.

The V call is TRBV5-4, the J call TRBJ2-2; 8 bases are a match to TRBD2. Germline V CDR1 and CDR2: SGHNT, YYREEE (reference sequence). The V and J ends lost 4 bases and 5 bases, in that order; junction bases with no gene match: 10. The CDR3 extends over 16 amino acids. The CDR3 sequence is CASSRKAGVVTGELFF. The CDR3, as DNA: TGTGCCAGCAGCAGAAAAGCGGGAGTTGTAACCGGGGAGCTGTTTTTT.

V gene TRBV19 combines with J gene TRBJ2-1; D possibly uses TRBD1 or TRBD2 (5 bases each). CDR3 size: 15 residues. Trimming pared 5 bases from V and 9 bases from J, leaving 20 bases between. Germline V gene lookup returns CDR1 LNHDA and CDR2 SQIVND (reference sequence). The CDR3 here is CASSLAGTTGGEQFF. The CDR3, as DNA: TGTGCCAGTAGTCTCGCCGGGACCACGGGTGGTGAGCAGTTCTTC.

Notes on this clone: One end of the junction fails to match germline, which may point to a read error. This chain uses TRBV18 with TRBJ2-2; D is ambiguous. Germline CDR1 is KGHSH and CDR2 is LQKENI. This CDR3 contains 15 residues. CDR3 DNA sequence: TGTGCCAGCTCCCCACAGCGCCCGAACACCGGGGAGCTGTTTTTT. Its translation: CASSPQRPNTGELFF.

The chain has TRBV4-3 and TRBJ2-7; D possibly corresponds to TRBD2 (6 bases). Trimming removed 4 bases at V and 3 bases at J, with 13 bases between. This CDR3 contains 14 residues. Germline CDR1 reads LGHNA; CDR2 reads YSLEER. CDR3 nucleotide sequence: TGCGCCAGCAGCCCGGGACTGGTATACTACGAGCAGTACTTC. It encodes CASSPGLVYYEQYF.

This clone was seen only once. The genes are TRBV30 and TRBJ1-1, with D perhaps TRBD1 (6 bases). Trimming removed 4 bases from V and 4 bases from J, with 22 bases in between. Germline V CDR1 and CDR2: GTSNPN, SVGIG (reference sequence). The CDR3 sequence is 16 residues long. The CDR3 DNA sequence: TGTGCCTGGACGGGGGTCTCATCGGGGGCCTTCACTGAAGCTTTCTTT. Its translation is CAWTGVSSGAFTEAFF.

This chain joins TRBV5-6 and TRBJ1-5; perhaps TRBD1 as D (6 bases). Germline V CDR1 and CDR2: SGHDT, YYEEEE. V lost 0 bases and J lost 5, with 21 bases in between. The CDR3 spans 18 residues. The DNA of the CDR3 is TGTGCCAGCAGCTTGGCCAAGGGAGGACAGTCGCCTTATCAGCCCCAGCATTTT. Translated, it gives CASSLAKGGQSPYQPQHF.

The genes are TRBV5-1 and TRBJ2-7; D gene ambiguous. CDR3 length: 14 residues. Trimming shortened V by 0 bases and J by 0 bases, and 7 bases separated the two germline ends. CDR1 and CDR2 (germline): SGHRS, YFSETQ. The CDR3 bases are TGCGCCAGCAGCTTGGAAGCCCTCTCCTACGAGCAGTACTTC. This codes for CASSLEALSYEQYF.

This sequence joins TRBV2 and TRBJ2-3; a possible D gene is TRBD2 (6 bases). Trimming took 5 bases from V and 2 from J, leaving 14 bases between them. Germline V gives CDR1 SNHLY, CDR2 FYNNEI. The CDR3 spans 15 residues. CDR3 bases: TGTGCCAGCAGTTCCGGGACTCAATACACAGATACGCAGTATTTT. The encoded protein is CASSSGTQYTDTQYF.

This clone showed up just once. The V call is TRBV2, the J call TRBJ2-3, with 13 bases identical to TRBD2. Germline loops: CDR1 SNHLY, CDR2 FYNNEI. This CDR3 region has 16 residues. The V and J ends lost 4 bases and 3 bases, in that order; junction bases with no gene match: 4. The CDR3 loop reads CASSAGLAGATDTQYF. CDR3 DNA sequence: TGTGCCAGCAGTGCCGGACTAGCGGGAGCGACAGATACGCAGTATTTT.

This chain connects TRBV15 to TRBJ2-4; no clear D. CDR1 LNHNV and CDR2 YYDKDF come from the germline V gene (reference sequence). This CDR3 is 20 amino acids long. Trimming took off 11 bases at V and 0 bases at J, with 32 bases between the two ends. The CDR3 DNA is TGTGCCCCAACGCCCCCCGTGGGAACCTCTCACAGAACAGCCAAAAACATTCAGTACTTC. Its translation: CAPTPPVGTSHRTAKNIQYF. Full variable domain (rest looked up from reference TRBV15 and TRBJ2-4): DAMVIQNPRYQVTQFGKPVTLSCSQTLNHNVMYWYQQKSSQAPKLLFHYYDKDFNNEADTPDNFQSRRPNTSFCFLDIRSPGLGDTAMYLCAPTPPVGTSHRTAKNIQYFGAGTRLSVL.

V gene TRBV5-1 combines with J gene TRBJ2-7; 8 bases match TRBD2. Unmatched junction bases numbered 10, after V lost 0 bases and J lost 2 bases. This CDR3 has 17 residues. The germline CDR1 and CDR2 sequences are SGHRS and YFSETQ. In DNA form, the CDR3 reads TGCGCCAGCAGCTTGGCTGCTCTAGCGGGTCTTACCTACGAGCAGTACTTC. Protein sequence: CASSLAALAGLTYEQYF.

The chain combines TRBV28 with TRBJ1-4, with a tentative D call TRBD1 (5 bases). CDR3 length: 16 residues. V was pared by 2 bases and J by 8 bases, with 18 bases between. Germline CDR1 MDHEN, CDR2 SYDVKM. The CDR3 bases are TGTGCCAGCAGTTTAAATCCAGGGCTAGATCGAGAAAAACTGTTTTTT. Encoded protein: CASSLNPGLDREKLFF.

The V call is TRBV6-6, the J call TRBJ2-3; TRBD2 matches 10 bases. There are 16 residues in the CDR3. V shed 8 bases, J shed 4 bases, and the junction held 12 bases outside the gene matches. Germline loops: CDR1 MNHNY, CDR2 SVGAGI (reference sequence). The CDR3 reads CASGSSGGIGSDTQYF. The CDR3 nucleotides are TGTGCCAGCGGAAGTAGCGGGGGGATAGGGTCAGATACGCAGTATTTT.

The V gene is TRBV9, the J gene TRBJ2-7; TRBD2 is a possible D gene (6 bases). The CDR3 consists of 12 residues. V was clipped by 1 base and J by 5 bases, with 7 bases between them. In germline, CDR1 is SGDLS, CDR2 YYNGEE. CDR3 coding DNA: TGTGCCAGCAGCGTATCGGGGGACGAGCAGTACTTC. It specifies CASSVSGDEQYF.

This clone was counted a single time. The same CDR3 can be traced to other DNA sequences in this sample. This rearrangement joins TRBV4-1 to TRBJ2-2; 7 nucleotides agree with TRBD2. This CDR3 comprises 15 residues. Germline-derived CDR1 and CDR2 are MGHRA and YSYEKL. Germline trimming cut 3 bases from V and 2 bases from J; bases unmatched to any gene: 3. Here the CDR3 DNA reads TGCGCCAGCAGCCAGAGAGCGGGAAACACCGGGGAGCTGTTTTTT. Its translation is CASSQRAGNTGELFF.

V is TRBV4-3 and J is TRBJ2-5; D unclear. Germline V gene data show CDR1 as LGHNA and CDR2 as YSLEER. The CDR3 is made up of 18 amino acids. Trimming took 0 bases from V and 1 from J, leaving 18 bases between them. The DNA for the CDR3 is TGCGCCAGCAGCCAAGAGTTCAGGAAGTCGAACCCCCAAGAGACCCAGTACTTC. Encoded protein: CASSQEFRKSNPQETQYF.

This clone appeared a few times. The same CDR3 also results from other DNA sequences found in this sample. The chain has TRBV9 and TRBJ1-1; TRBD1 is a possible D gene (6 bases). The CDR3 is 13 residues long. In germline, CDR1 is SGDLS, CDR2 YYNGEE. V lost 2 bases and J lost 5, with 10 bases in between. CDR3 sequence: CASSVTGATEAFF. DNA of the CDR3: TGTGCCAGCAGCGTGACAGGAGCAACTGAAGCTTTCTTT.

This chain uses TRBV5-6 with TRBJ2-3, with unresolved D. Per the germline V gene, CDR1 is SGHDT and CDR2 is YYEEEE. The CDR3 consists of 14 residues. The V and J ends lost 2 bases and 2 bases respectively, with 9 bases between them. In DNA, the CDR3 is TGTGCCAGCAGCTTTTTGGCGGACACAGATACGCAGTATTTT. Translation: CASSFLADTDTQYF.

The gene calls are TRBV30 and TRBJ2-7; 11 bases agree with TRBD1. Germline V gene sequence: CDR1 GTSNPN, CDR2 SVGIG (reference sequence). V was clipped by 7 bases and J by 3 bases; unmatched bases: 5. The CDR3 is made up of 13 amino acids. The CDR3 nucleotides read TGTGCCTTGACGGACAGGGGGCTCTACGAGCAGTACTTC. Translated: CALTDRGLYEQYF.

The chain uses TRBV6-5 and TRBJ2-3, with D uncertain. Per the germline V gene, CDR1 is MNHEY and CDR2 is SVGAGI. Trimming stripped 2 bases from V and 2 bases from J, with 14 bases between. CDR3 size: 16 residues. The CDR3 loop is CASSYLKEFVTDTQYF. The CDR3 bases are TGTGCCAGCAGTTACCTCAAGGAGTTTGTCACAGATACGCAGTATTTT.

The chain couples TRBV27 to TRBJ2-3, with 8 positions matching TRBD1. CDR3 size: 15 residues. CDR1 MNHEY and CDR2 SMNVEV come from the germline V gene (reference sequence). V was pared by 5 bases and J by 0 bases, with 4 bases of the junction left unmatched. For the CDR3, the DNA is TGTGCCAGCAGTACCCGGACAGGGAGCACAGATACGCAGTATTTT. Translating gives CASSTRTGSTDTQYF.

This chain connects TRBV9 to TRBJ2-7; no clear D gene. V was clipped by 3 bases and J by 4 bases, with 14 bases between them. CDR1 and CDR2 from the germline V gene are SGDLS and YYNGEE. The CDR3 totals 14 residues. In DNA form, the CDR3 reads TGTGCCAGCAGCGCCGGATTCGACCTTTACGAGCAGTACTTC. Translation gives CASSAGFDLYEQYF.

The rearrangement links TRBV2 to TRBJ1-1; 11 positions match TRBD1. Germline V gives CDR1 SNHLY, CDR2 FYNNEI. Trimming at V came to 6 bases and at J to 1 base, leaving 7 bases not matched to a gene. This CDR3 is 16 amino acids long. In DNA form, the CDR3 reads TGTGCCAGCAGGGTGGACAGGGGGCTGGCGAACACTGAAGCTTTCTTT. Its protein product is CASRVDRGLANTEAFF.

The CDR3 loop is CASSQGEGPSSYEQYF. CDR3 coding DNA: TGCGCCAGCAGCCAGGGGGAGGGGCCGAGCTCCTACGAGCAGTACTTC. J is TRBJ2-7 and V is TRBV4-1; 7 bases agree with TRBD2. From germline, CDR1 is MGHRA and CDR2 YSYEKL. The CDR3 totals 16 residues. V lost 3 bases and J lost 0; bases outside the gene matches: 8.

The sample holds one count of this clone. This chain uses TRBV19 with TRBJ2-7; TRBD1 aligns across 7 bases. Germline trimming cut 1 base from V and 4 bases from J; bases unmatched to any gene: 7. CDR3 size: 15 residues. CDR1 LNHDA and CDR2 SQIVND come from the germline V gene (reference sequence). CDR3 sequence (DNA): TGTGCCAGTAGTATAGGTATAGGGGGCATGTACGAGCAGTACTTC. Translation: CASSIGIGGMYEQYF.

This clone was counted between two and nine times. The chain couples TRBV30 to TRBJ1-1; TRBD1 might be the D (6 bases). From germline, CDR1 is GTSNPN and CDR2 SVGIG (reference sequence). The CDR3 consists of 11 residues. V was pared by 4 bases and J by 8 bases, with 11 bases between. The CDR3 loop is CAWTSGAEAFF. CDR3 DNA: TGTGCCTGGACTTCAGGGGCCGAAGCTTTCTTT.

The V call is TRBV7-9, the J call TRBJ2-2; 8 nucleotides match TRBD1. This CDR3 has 18 residues. CDR1 and CDR2 from the germline V gene are SEHNR and FQNEAQ (reference sequence). J lost 0 bases, V lost 6 bases, and 12 bases had no gene match. CDR3: CASRQGTGQNPNTGELFF. The CDR3 DNA is TGTGCCAGCAGGCAAGGGACAGGACAAAATCCGAACACCGGGGAGCTGTTTTTT.